Following are 13 T cell receptor beta chains from one sample sequenced in a study of blood T cell repertoires in COVID-19. Assay used: immunoSEQ multiplex PCR; TCRdb lists only in-frame clones, some missing. The sample has tens of thousands of clones, around four fifths seen once; the top ten hold roughly 2%. The specimen was peripheral blood. Receptor source: a woman aged 55 to 70 with acute or convalescent COVID-19.

The chain recombines TRBV30 with TRBJ2-7; 8 bases map to TRBD1. V shed 2 bases, J shed 2 bases, and the junction held 2 bases outside the gene matches. Germline V lookup: CDR1 GTSNPN, CDR2 SVGIG (reference sequence). The length of the CDR3 is 13 residues. The CDR3 DNA follows: TGTGCCTGGAGTAAGGGACAGGCCTACGAGCAGTACTTC. It encodes CAWSKGQAYEQYF.

The CDR3 reads CASSPSDRVQFF. CDR3 coding DNA: TGTGCCAGCAGCCCCTCCGACAGGGTGCAGTTCTTC. The J gene is TRBJ2-1, the V gene TRBV3-1 (or the pseudogene TRBV3-2); TRBD1 matches 7 bases. The CDR3 spans 12 residues. Germline CDR1 is LGHDT and CDR2 is YNNKEL (reference sequence). V lost 4 bases to trimming and J lost 12 bases; unmatched junction nucleotides: 6.

J is TRBJ1-3 and V is TRBV19, with TRBD1 matching 7 bases. V was clipped by 7 bases and J by 2 bases; unmatched bases: 5. The CDR3 loop spans 14 amino acids. CDR1 and CDR2 from the germline V gene are LNHDA and SQIVND (reference sequence). The CDR3 loop reads CASTTGAAGNTIYF. CDR3 bases: TGTGCCAGTACCACAGGGGCGGCTGGAAACACCATATATTTT.

This clone was detected only a few times. The chain couples TRBV4-1 to TRBJ1-1, with 7 positions matching TRBD1. The CDR3 extends over 16 amino acids. Looked up from germline, CDR1 is MGHRA and CDR2 is YSYEKL. J lost 0 bases, V lost 3 bases, and 7 bases had no gene match. The CDR3 protein is CASSHRNGTVNTEAFF. The CDR3 nucleotides are TGCGCCAGCAGCCACCGCAACGGGACAGTGAACACTGAAGCTTTCTTT.

This clone came up a few times. The chain has TRBV19 and TRBJ1-5, with 7 bases that match TRBD1. V shed 7 bases and J 5 bases; nucleotides not matched to a gene: 11. Germline V lookup: CDR1 LNHDA, CDR2 SQIVND (reference sequence). The CDR3 runs to 15 residues. The CDR3 region is CASTFTGTADQPQHF. CDR3 nucleotides: TGTGCCAGTACATTTACCGGGACAGCGGATCAGCCCCAGCATTTT.

The V call is TRBV2, the J call TRBJ2-1; weak D call: TRBD2 (6 bases). V was clipped by 4 bases and J by 1 base, with 11 bases between them. Germline V gene data show CDR1 as SNHLY and CDR2 as FYNNEI. The CDR3 covers 15 residues. CDR3 coding DNA: TGTGCCAGCAGTGGGGCGGGACGGTCCTACAATGAGCAGTTCTTC. This translates into CASSGAGRSYNEQFF.

V is TRBV20-1 and J is TRBJ1-2; 7 nucleotides agree with TRBD1. The CDR3 totals 15 residues. Germline V gene data show CDR1 as DFQATT and CDR2 as SNEGSKA (reference sequence). With V trimmed by 3 bases and J by 7 bases, 14 bases remained unmatched. The CDR3 region has the DNA TGCAGTGCTAGTGGGACAGCGGACGGAGGAGGTGGCTACACCTTC. Its translation is CSASGTADGGGGYTF.

In nucleotides, the CDR3 is TGTGCCAGCAGCGAGACTAGCGGGAGAGTCGAGCAGTACTTC. Its protein is CASSETSGRVEQYF. V usage is TRBV11-2 and J usage is TRBJ2-7; TRBD2 matches 12 bases. J gave up 6 bases and V 5 bases, and 5 bases lay outside the gene matches. CDR3 size: 14 residues. Germline lookup yields CDR1 SGHAT and CDR2 FQNNGV.

The J gene is TRBJ2-5, the V gene TRBV20-1; TRBD2 aligns across 9 bases. V lost 3 bases, J lost 5 bases, and 4 bases stayed unmatched. Germline values: CDR1 DFQATT, CDR2 SNEGSKA (reference sequence). This CDR3 comprises 13 residues. The CDR3 protein is CSASSGSGETQYF. The CDR3 nucleotides are TGCAGTGCTAGTAGCGGGAGCGGTGAGACCCAGTACTTC.

V gene TRBV11-1 combines with J gene TRBJ1-2; 9 bases are a match to TRBD1. Losses at the gene ends were 5 bases for V and 0 bases for J; bases not matched to a gene: 7. Germline V gene sequence: CDR1 SGHAT, CDR2 FQDESV (reference sequence). This CDR3 has 16 residues. This CDR3 is CASSTGQGKANYGYTF. In DNA, the CDR3 is TGTGCCAGCAGCACCGGACAGGGGAAAGCTAACTATGGCTACACCTTC.

The chain links TRBV18 to TRBJ1-6; perhaps TRBD1 as D (5 bases). The CDR3 spans 15 residues. V dropped 1 base and J dropped 8 bases, with 12 bases sitting between them. Germline CDR1 is KGHSH and CDR2 is LQKENI. This chain's CDR3 is CASSPRGDRDSPLHF. The CDR3 DNA is TGTGCCAGCTCACCACGGGGGGATAGAGATTCACCCCTCCACTTT.

The chain couples TRBV6-4 to TRBJ2-7, with TRBD1 as a possible D gene (5 bases). V gave up 4 bases and J gave up 9 bases, with 25 bases separating them. Looked up from germline, CDR1 is MRHNA and CDR2 is SNTAGT. There are 16 residues in the CDR3. CDR3 sequence (DNA): TGTGCCAGCAGTGGGTGTACAGAGACAGCCAATTCAGGGCAGTACTTC. Translated: CASSGCTETANSGQYF.

The chain links TRBV4-2 to TRBJ2-2; 7 positions agree with TRBD2. Germline CDR1 reads LGHNA; CDR2 reads YNFKEQ. V shed 2 bases, J shed 5 bases, and the junction held 5 bases outside the gene matches. This CDR3 region has 15 residues. This chain's CDR3 is CASSQPGLTTGELFF. In nucleotides, the CDR3 is TGTGCCAGCAGCCAACCGGGACTAACGACCGGGGAGCTGTTTTTT.